This T cell receptor beta chain was found in a study of OX40 agonist ivuxolimab in advanced cancers. For context, the study as a whole: Ivuxolimab, which targeted the costimulatory receptor OX40 (CD134), was an agonistic, fully human IgG2 monoclonal antibody. Intravenous ivuxolimab was administered to patients every 2 weeks at six dose levels: 0.01, 0.1, 0.3, 1.5, 3 and 10 mg/kg. Of the approximately 50 dose-escalation patients, hepatocellular carcinoma was present in about 19, melanoma in around 15, renal cell carcinoma in 9 and head and neck cancer in 9. In the dose-escalation cohort, more than 80% of patients were male, and the mean age was around 60 years with a range of roughly 20 to 79. Prior anti-PD-1, anti-PD-L1 or anti-CTLA-4 therapy was permitted, and 30% to 50% of dose-escalation patients had received checkpoint inhibitors. Partial responses occurred in three dose-escalation patients: two with cutaneous melanoma and one with hepatocellular carcinoma. The point of sequencing TCRbeta in the periphery was to test whether ivuxolimab changed TCR sequence diversity and drove clonal T-cell expansion. The paper reports the monotherapy dose-escalation portion (N of about 54 patients) of the phase I ivuxolimab trial. Study-wide findings and limitations: In the 0.1-3.0 mg/kg groups, partial responders had among the lowest normalized peripheral clonal expansion, particularly in CD8+ T cells. Clonal expansion of both CD4+ and CD8+ blood T cells was observed from baseline to week 6 at doses 0.1 to 3.0 mg/kg. Antigen specificity was not determined for the clonally expanded peripheral T cells. Low levels of normalized T-cell clonal expansion were also seen in some nonresponding patients. After ivuxolimab, expanded clones were on average more numerous among CD8+ T cells than among CD4+ T cells.

Patients with autoimmune disease history or receiving systemic immunosuppression were excluded from the trial. Peripheral blood for TCR sequencing was drawn from every dose cohort at baseline, at cycle 4 day 1 and at cycle 7 day 1. The samples were drawn from a first-in-human, open-label, multicenter phase I dose-escalation trial of ivuxolimab. Adults with locally advanced or metastatic melanoma, renal cell carcinoma, hepatocellular carcinoma or head and neck squamous cell carcinoma were enrolled in the trial. CD4+ and CD8+ T cells were sorted separately from peripheral blood before TCR sequencing. For this clone: Its antigen target is currently unknown. Per-base qualities were not stored, and no clone one base away is much larger.

For sequencing of the TCRbeta CDR3 region, genomic DNA was extracted from the sorted cells. TCRbeta CDR3 regions were sequenced using the immunoSEQ Assay. TCRdb's version of the immuneACCESS table is confined to in-frame rearrangements and falls short of the full clone set. An unresolved V gene accounts for under half of the shortfall where checked; the remainder is of unknown origin. This sample comprises roughly 9,400 clones, roughly 71% of them detected only once. The ten largest clones capture about 30% of the sample. Including cysteine and phenylalanine, the CDR3 has 12 amino acids. The kept DNA is CDR3 alone, 36 bases in frame from the first base. Taken from the germline V gene (reference sequence), the CDR1 and CDR2 loops are LNHDA and SQIVND. V lost 8 bases and J lost 7 bases; the stretch between them is 14 bases long.

This sequence was found in an adult with an advanced solid tumor such as melanoma, head and neck, liver or kidney cancer. The sequences come from CD4+ or CD8+ T cells sorted from blood, collected in a trial of the OX40 agonist ivuxolimab. The chain was built from TRBV19 and TRBJ2-5; the D call could be TRBD1 or TRBD2, with each sharing 5 bases. The encoded CDR3 is CASGGALGTQYF. The DNA is as follows: TGTGCCAGTGGGGGAGCCCTGGGGACCCAGTACTTC.